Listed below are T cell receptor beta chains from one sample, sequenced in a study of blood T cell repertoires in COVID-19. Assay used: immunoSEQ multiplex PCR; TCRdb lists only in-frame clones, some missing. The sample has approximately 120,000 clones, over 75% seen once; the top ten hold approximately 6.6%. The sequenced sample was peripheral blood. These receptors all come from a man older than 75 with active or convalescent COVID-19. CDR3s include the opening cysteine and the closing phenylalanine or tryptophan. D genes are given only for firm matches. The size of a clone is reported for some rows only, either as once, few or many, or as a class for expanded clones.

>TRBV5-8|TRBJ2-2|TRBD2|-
CASSFIGTLGLAGTGELFF
TGTGCCAGCAGCTTTATCGGGACACTCGGACTAGCGGGCACCGGGGAGCTGTTTTTT
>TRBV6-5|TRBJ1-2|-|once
CASGENYGYTF
TGTGCCAGCGGGGAGAACTATGGCTACACCTTC
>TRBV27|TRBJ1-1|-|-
CASCVRSGLLTEAFF
TGTGCCAGCTGTGTCAGGTCAGGGCTTTTGACTGAAGCTTTCTTT
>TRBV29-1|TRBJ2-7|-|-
CSVDSSGYEQYF
TGCAGCGTTGACTCCTCGGGCTACGAGCAGTACTTC
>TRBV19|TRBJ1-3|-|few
CASSIGSLSGNTIYF
TGTGCCAGTAGTATCGGGAGTTTATCTGGAAACACCATATATTTT
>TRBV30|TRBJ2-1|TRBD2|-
CAWSIGLAENNEQFF
TGTGCCTGGAGTATTGGACTAGCGGAGAACAATGAGCAGTTCTTC
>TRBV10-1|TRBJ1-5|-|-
CASSEGSARSTHQPQHF
TGCGCCAGCAGTGAGGGGTCAGCCAGGTCAACACATCAGCCCCAGCATTTT
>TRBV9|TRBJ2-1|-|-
CASPFTPEVIHASYNEQFF
TGTGCCAGCCCATTCACCCCGGAGGTGATCCATGCCTCCTACAATGAGCAGTTCTTC
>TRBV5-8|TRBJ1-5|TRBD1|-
CASSFVLGQGDQPQHF
TGTGCCAGCAGCTTTGTCTTAGGACAGGGTGATCAGCCCCAGCATTTT
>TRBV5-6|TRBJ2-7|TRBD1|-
CASSLDAGTGDEQYF
TGTGCCAGCAGCTTGGATGCCGGGACAGGGGACGAGCAGTACTTC
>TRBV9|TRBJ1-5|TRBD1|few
CASSPRTGLEDDSNQPQHF
TGTGCCAGCAGCCCCAGGACAGGTCTCGAGGACGATAGCAATCAGCCCCAGCATTTT
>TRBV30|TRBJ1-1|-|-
CAWMRGSSTEAFF
TGTGCCTGGATGCGGGGATCGAGCACTGAAGCTTTCTTT
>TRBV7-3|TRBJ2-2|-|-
CASRLGAAANTGELFF
TGTGCCAGCAGATTAGGAGCAGCGGCGAACACCGGGGAGCTGTTTTTT